This T cell receptor beta chain was captured in a study of blood T cells in healthy people across ages. Regarding the study as a whole: Donors of long life had a larger count of naive CD4+ cells and greater diversity than aged donors. Strong correlation existed between TCR beta diversity and naive T cell percentage.

Trimming cost V 4 bases and J 5 bases, with 17 bases left between them. The CDR3 has 15 residues. CDR1 LGHNA and CDR2 YNFKEQ come from the germline V gene. A second PCR, run for about 7 to 11 cycles, used a sample-barcoded 5' primer plus a J-beta primer mix. One entry per CDR3 protein, called by TCRdb with MiXCR from the 5' RACE reads. There are over 1,500,000 distinct CDR3 sequences in the sample; 40% to 55% occur only once, and about 2.1% lies in the top ten. Details on this clonotype: Its antigen is as yet unknown.

Material: blood. This receptor was taken from a woman aged 40 to 55 in good health. This sequence joins TRBV4-2 and TRBJ1-2; D might be TRBD1 (6 bases). Written as DNA, the CDR3 is TGTGCCAGCAGCCGCAACCCCAGGGGAGGATATGGCTACACCTTC. Its protein is CASSRNPRGGYGYTF.